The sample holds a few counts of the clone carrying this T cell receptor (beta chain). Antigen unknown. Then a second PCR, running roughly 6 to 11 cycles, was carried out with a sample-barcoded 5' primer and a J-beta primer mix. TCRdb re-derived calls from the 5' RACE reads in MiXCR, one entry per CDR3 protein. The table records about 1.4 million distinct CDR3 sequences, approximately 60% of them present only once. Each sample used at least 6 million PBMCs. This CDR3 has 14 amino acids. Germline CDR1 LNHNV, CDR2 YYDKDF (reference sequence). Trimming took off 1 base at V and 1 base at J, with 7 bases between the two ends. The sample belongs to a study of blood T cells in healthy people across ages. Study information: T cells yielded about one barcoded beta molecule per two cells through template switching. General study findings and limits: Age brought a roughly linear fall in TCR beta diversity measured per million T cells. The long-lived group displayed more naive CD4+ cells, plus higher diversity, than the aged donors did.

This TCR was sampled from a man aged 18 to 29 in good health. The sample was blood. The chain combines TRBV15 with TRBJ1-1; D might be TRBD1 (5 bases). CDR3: CATSRGGENTEAFF. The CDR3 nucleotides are TGTGCCACCAGCAGAGGAGGGGAGAACACTGAAGCTTTCTTT.